Below, 3 T cell receptor beta chains from the same sample are listed, as sequenced in a study of T-cell reconstitution after alpha-beta-depleted transplantation in children. The library targeted TCRbeta and was prepared with unique molecular identifiers. TCRdb re-called the PCR reads with MiXCR, one entry per CDR3 protein. Of about 230,000 distinct CDR3 sequences in the sample, about 9.6% are singletons; the top ten hold 5.1%. Sample: PBMCs from the stem cell graft donor, taken from the stem cell graft. Every receptor here comes from a human donor who donated a stem cell graft to a child with SCID.

This clonotype came up many times. The chain joins TRBV20-1 to TRBJ1-2, with D possibly being TRBD1 (6 bases). CDR1 DFQATT and CDR2 SNEGSKA come from the germline V gene (reference sequence). Trimming took 0 bases from V and 1 from J, leaving 15 bases between them. This CDR3 is built from 16 residues. The CDR3 reads CSARDLDSWVNYGYTF. For the CDR3, the DNA is TGCAGTGCTAGAGATTTGGACAGCTGGGTTAACTATGGCTACACCTTC.

This chain joins TRBV20-1 and TRBJ2-7; TRBD1 might be the D (5 bases). This CDR3 is 16 amino acids long. The ends were cut back, 1 base at V and 3 bases at J, with 19 bases in the middle. The germline V gene encodes CDR1 DFQATT and CDR2 SNEGSKA (reference sequence). The CDR3: CSARGRGKSAIYEQYF. For the CDR3, the DNA is TGCAGTGCTAGAGGAAGGGGAAAGTCGGCGATCTACGAGCAGTACTTC.

This clonotype was observed at least ten times. The rearrangement uses TRBV28 and TRBJ1-1, with 8 bases lining up with TRBD1. The V segment lost 5 bases and the J segment 6 bases; nucleotides outside the gene matches: 11. The CDR3 sequence is 15 residues long. CDR1 is MDHEN and CDR2 is SYDVKM in the germline V gene. The CDR3 loop is CASSAGGSGGPEAFF. The CDR3 DNA sequence: TGTGCCAGCAGTGCCGGGGGGTCAGGGGGCCCTGAAGCTTTCTTT.